A single sample gave rise to the 9 T cell receptor beta chains below, sequenced in a study of Tregs in tolerant kidney transplant recipients. Sequencing used immunoSEQ multiplex PCR; TCRdb keeps in-frame clones, though not all of them. This sample's clone table lists about 48,000 clones. Sequences were derived from CD4+ T cells from blood, sampled before the transplant. Receptor source: a human donor who received a combined kidney and bone marrow transplant.

Turning to this clone: The missing CDR3 end, 3 residues past where the read stops, is filled in from the germline J gene. The rearrangement uses TRBV19 and TRBJ2-1, with D possibly matching TRBD1 (5 bases). V was trimmed by 0 bases and J by 0 bases, leaving 15 bases between them. CDR3 size: 18 residues. Looked up from germline, CDR1 is LNHDA and CDR2 is SQIVND (reference sequence). Incomplete CDR3 DNA: TGTGCCAGTAGTATAGAAATTGCAGGGCCGAGCTCCTACAATGAG. This sequence encodes CASSIEIAGPSSYNE. The full CDR3 reads CASSIEIAGPSSYNEQFF.

In regard to this clone: Read coverage stops 3 residues before the CDR3 terminus; the germline J gene supplies the remainder. The V and J genes are TRBV2 and TRBJ2-3; the D gene could be TRBD1 or TRBD2 (5 bases each). There are 13 residues in the CDR3. Looked up from germline, CDR1 is SNHLY and CDR2 is FYNNEI. V gave up 0 bases and J gave up 6 bases, with 7 bases separating them. CDR3 DNA, as far as it was read: TGTGCCAGCAGTGAAGCCGAGGGGGATACG. Protein product: CASSEAEGDT. The entire CDR3 is CASSEAEGDTQYF.

Details on this clone: The sequenced fragment ends 3 residues before the CDR3 boundary, so the rest is inferred from the germline J gene. The chain couples TRBV19 to TRBJ1-2; the D gene is possibly TRBD1 (5 bases). Germline CDR1 reads LNHDA; CDR2 reads SQIVND (reference sequence). The CDR3 runs to 14 residues. V was trimmed by 8 bases and J by 5 bases, leaving 18 bases between them. The CDR3 sequence: CASPLPAEGYGYTF. The covered CDR3 bases are TGTGCCAGTCCATTGCCGGCGGAGGGGTATGGC.

Details on this clone: The sequenced fragment ends 3 residues before the CDR3 boundary, so the rest is inferred from the germline J gene. The chain links TRBV5-6 to TRBJ2-2; no firm D call. In germline, CDR1 is SGHDT, CDR2 YYEEEE. This CDR3 comprises 14 residues. The V end lost 1 base, the J end lost 3 bases, and 7 bases lay between the germline ends. CDR3 sequence: CASSLTTHTGELFF. The covered CDR3 bases are TGTGCCAGCAGCTTGACTACACACACCGGGGAG.

As concerns this clone: The read stops 3 residues short of the end of the CDR3; the missing end is completed from the germline J gene. This chain uses TRBV20-1 with TRBJ2-3; 7 positions match TRBD1. Trimming at V came to 4 bases and at J to 5 bases, leaving 9 bases not matched to a gene. The CDR3 extends over 14 amino acids. Germline V gene sequence: CDR1 DFQATT, CDR2 SNEGSKA (reference sequence). The CDR3 reads CSAIPGGEKDTQYF. The sequenced CDR3 bases are TGCAGTGCTATTCCAGGGGGAGAGAAAGATACG.

Notes on this clone: Read data end 3 residues before the CDR3 end; the end is taken from the germline J gene. J is TRBJ2-2 and V is TRBV20-1, with TRBD2 matching 9 bases. CDR3 length: 16 amino acids. The germline gives CDR1 DFQATT, CDR2 SNEGSKA (reference sequence). V trimming: 3 bases; J trimming: 1 base; junction bases outside the gene matches: 6. The CDR3 DNA, read in part, is TGCAGTGCTAGTGGGCTAGCGGGGCAGAACACCGGGGAG. Translated, it gives CSASGLAGQNTGE. The full CDR3 protein is CSASGLAGQNTGELFF.

A word on this clone: Read data end 3 residues before the CDR3 end; the end is taken from the germline J gene. This chain connects TRBV7-9 to TRBJ1-1, with D tentatively TRBD1 (5 bases). V lost 3 bases, J lost 5 bases, and 13 bases lay in between. From germline, CDR1 is SEHNR and CDR2 FQNEAQ (reference sequence). CDR3 length equals 14 residues. The CDR3 bases that were read are TGTGCCAGCAGCTTGGGAAAGGGGAGTACTGAA. It yields the protein CASSLGKGSTE. The whole CDR3 protein is CASSLGKGSTEAFF.

Notes on this clone: The CDR3 end falls 3 residues outside the read, so it is completed with the germline J gene. The V gene is TRBV10-1, the J gene TRBJ2-1; 7 positions match TRBD1. The CDR3 length is 15 residues. Germline-derived CDR1 and CDR2 are WNHNN and SYGVQD (reference sequence). J was trimmed by 8 bases and V by 4 bases; bases with no gene match: 11. The CDR3 bases that were read are TGCGCCAGCAGTGTGGCGGCAGGGGGTCTGGATGAG. The encoded protein is CASSVAAGGLDE. The CDR3, in full, reads CASSVAAGGLDEQFF.

On this clone: Coverage ceases 3 residues before the CDR3 finishes, and the germline J gene fills in the end. The rearrangement links TRBV7-2 to TRBJ1-6; 7 nucleotides agree with TRBD1. This CDR3 is built from 15 residues. Germline loops: CDR1 SGHTA, CDR2 FQGNSA. V lost 4 bases, J lost 8 bases, and 8 bases stayed unmatched. CDR3 sequence reads: CASSYGTAIDSPLHF. CDR3 bases read: TGTGCCAGCAGCTACGGGACAGCTATAGATTCACCC.